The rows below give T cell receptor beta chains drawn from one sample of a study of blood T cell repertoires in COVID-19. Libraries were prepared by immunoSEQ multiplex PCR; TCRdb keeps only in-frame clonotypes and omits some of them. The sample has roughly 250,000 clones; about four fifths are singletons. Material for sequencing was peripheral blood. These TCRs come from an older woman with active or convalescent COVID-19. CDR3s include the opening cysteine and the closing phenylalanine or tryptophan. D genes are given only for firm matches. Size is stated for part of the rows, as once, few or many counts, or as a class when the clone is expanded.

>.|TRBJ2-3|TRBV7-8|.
CASSPGPTDTQYF
TGTGCCAGCAGCCCTGGGCCCACAGATACGCAGTATTTT
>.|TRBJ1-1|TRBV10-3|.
CAISEGTAWGGNTEAFF
TGTGCCATCAGTGAGGGGACTGCCTGGGGCGGTAACACTGAAGCTTTCTTT
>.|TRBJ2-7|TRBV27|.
CASSLGLPYEQYF
TGTGCCAGCAGTTTAGGACTTCCCTACGAGCAGTACTTC
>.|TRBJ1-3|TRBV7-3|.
CASSLSTGSNTIYF
TGTGCCAGCAGCTTATCCACAGGGAGTAACACCATATATTTT
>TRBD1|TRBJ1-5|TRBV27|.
CASRGDRAYQPQHF
TGTGCCAGCAGGGGGGACAGGGCCTATCAGCCCCAGCATTTT
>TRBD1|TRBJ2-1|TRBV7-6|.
CASSLANRGFPYNEQFF
TGTGCCAGCAGCTTAGCGAACAGGGGTTTCCCCTACAATGAGCAGTTCTTC
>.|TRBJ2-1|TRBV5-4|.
CASSLYRGQKDNEQFF
TGTGCCAGCAGCTTGTACCGCGGACAGAAAGACAATGAGCAGTTCTTC
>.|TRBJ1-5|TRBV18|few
CASSPRRGREEGGQPQHF
TGTGCCAGCTCACCACGCCGTGGCCGGGAAGAAGGGGGTCAGCCCCAGCATTTT
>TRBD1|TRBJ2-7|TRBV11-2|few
CASSLASGQAYEQYF
TGTGCCAGCAGCTTAGCCTCGGGACAGGCCTACGAGCAGTACTTC
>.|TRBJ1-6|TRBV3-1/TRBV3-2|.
CASSQDRRIYRANNSPLHF
TGTGCCAGCAGCCAAGATCGGAGGATCTACAGGGCCAATAATTCACCCCTCCACTTT
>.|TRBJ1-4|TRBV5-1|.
CASSLSGGGEKLFF
TGCGCCAGCAGCTTGTCCGGGGGAGGGGAAAAACTGTTTTTT
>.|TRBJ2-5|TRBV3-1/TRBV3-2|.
CASSQGEAETQYF
TGTGCCAGCAGCCAAGGGGAGGCAGAGACCCAGTACTTC
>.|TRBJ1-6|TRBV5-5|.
CASSPPAVLNSPLHF
TGTGCCAGCAGCCCCCCGGCGGTTTTGAATTCACCCCTCCACTTT
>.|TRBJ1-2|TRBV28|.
CASSLSGIYGYTF
TGTGCCAGCAGTTTATCAGGGATCTATGGCTACACCTTC
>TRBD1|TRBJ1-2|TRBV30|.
CAWSTTGNGYTF
TGTGCCTGGAGTACGACAGGGAATGGCTACACCTTC
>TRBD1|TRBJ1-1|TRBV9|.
CASSPTTGLNTEAFF
TGTGCCAGCAGCCCTACGACAGGGTTGAACACTGAAGCTTTCTTT
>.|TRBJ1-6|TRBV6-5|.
CASTPERLPDSPLHF
TGTGCCAGCACACCTGAAAGACTCCCTGATTCACCCCTCCACTTT
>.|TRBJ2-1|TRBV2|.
CASSEGWANRAEQFF
TGTGCCAGCAGTGAAGGTTGGGCCAACAGGGCGGAGCAGTTCTTC
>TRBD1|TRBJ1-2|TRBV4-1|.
CASSPGGGYTF
TGCGCCAGCAGTCCAGGGGGCGGCTACACCTTC
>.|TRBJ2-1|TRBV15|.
CATSRDWGPYNEQFF
TGTGCCACCAGCAGGGATTGGGGCCCCTACAATGAGCAGTTCTTC
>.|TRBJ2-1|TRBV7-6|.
CASSLVSGYNEQFF
TGTGCCAGCAGCTTAGTCAGCGGGTACAATGAGCAGTTCTTC
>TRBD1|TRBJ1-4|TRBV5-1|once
CASSTGTVNEKLFF
TGCGCCAGCAGCACCGGGACAGTCAATGAAAAACTGTTTTTT
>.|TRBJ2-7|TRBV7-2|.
CASSAGLGAYEQYF
TGTGCCAGCAGCGCGGGACTGGGGGCCTACGAGCAGTACTTC
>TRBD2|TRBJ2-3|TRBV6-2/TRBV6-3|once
CASSPSSGGGYTQYF
TGTGCCAGCAGCCCGTCTAGCGGGGGAGGTTATACGCAGTATTTT
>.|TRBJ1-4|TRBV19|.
CASTQGITVSNEKLFF
TGTGCCAGTACCCAGGGGATAACTGTCTCTAATGAAAAACTGTTTTTT
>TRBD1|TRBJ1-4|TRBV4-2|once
CASSQGQGGFNEKLFF
TGTGCCAGCAGCCAAGGACAGGGGGGTTTTAATGAAAAACTGTTTTTT
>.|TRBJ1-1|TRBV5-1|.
CASSLNLLGLGAEAFF
TGCGCCAGCAGCTTGAACTTACTAGGCCTGGGCGCTGAAGCTTTCTTT
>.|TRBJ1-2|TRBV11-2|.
CASSLGGYGYTF
TGTGCCAGCAGCTTAGGAGGGTATGGCTACACCTTC
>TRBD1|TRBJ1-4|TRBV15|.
CATSRDGQGNEKLFF
TGTGCCACCAGCAGAGACGGACAGGGGAATGAAAAACTGTTTTTT
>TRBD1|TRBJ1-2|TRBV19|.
CASSRDRGSYTF
TGTGCCAGTAGTAGGGACAGAGGATCTTACACCTTC
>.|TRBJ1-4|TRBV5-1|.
CASSQVAGRKAVFF
TGCGCCAGCAGCCAGGTAGCCGGACGGAAAGCGGTGTTTTTT
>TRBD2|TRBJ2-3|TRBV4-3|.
CASSQDLAGDTDTQYF
TGCGCCAGCAGCCAAGACCTAGCGGGGGACACAGATACGCAGTATTTT